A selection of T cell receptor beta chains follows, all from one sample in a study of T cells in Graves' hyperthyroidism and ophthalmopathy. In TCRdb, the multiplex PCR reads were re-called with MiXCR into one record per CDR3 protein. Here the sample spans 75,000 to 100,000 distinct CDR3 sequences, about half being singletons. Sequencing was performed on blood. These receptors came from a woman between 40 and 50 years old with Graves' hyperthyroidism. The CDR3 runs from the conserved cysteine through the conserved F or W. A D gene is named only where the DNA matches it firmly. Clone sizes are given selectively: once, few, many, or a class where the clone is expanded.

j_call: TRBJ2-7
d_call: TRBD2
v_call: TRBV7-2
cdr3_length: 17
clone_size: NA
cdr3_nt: TGTGCCAGCAGCTCACGACTAGCGGGAGGGAGTTCCTACGAGCAGTACTTC
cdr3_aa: CASSSRLAGGSSYEQYF

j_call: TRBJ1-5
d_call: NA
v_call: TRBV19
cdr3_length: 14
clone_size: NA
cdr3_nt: TGTGCCAGTAGTATACAGGACAGCAGTCAGCCCCAGCATTTT
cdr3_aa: CASSIQDSSQPQHF

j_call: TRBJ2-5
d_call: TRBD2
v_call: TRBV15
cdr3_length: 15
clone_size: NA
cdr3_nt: TGTGCCACCAGCTTAAGCCCTAGCGGGAGTGAGACCCAGTACTTC
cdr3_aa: CATSLSPSGSETQYF

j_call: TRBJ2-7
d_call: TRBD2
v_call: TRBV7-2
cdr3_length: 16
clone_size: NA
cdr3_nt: TGTGCCAGCAGCGTGGGACCGGGACTAAAATCCTACGAGCGGTACTTC
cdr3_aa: CASSVGPGLKSYERYF

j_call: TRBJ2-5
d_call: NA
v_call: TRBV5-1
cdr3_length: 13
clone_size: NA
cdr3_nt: TGCGCCAGCAGCCAGGTGTTCGGGGAGACCCAGTACTTC
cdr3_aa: CASSQVFGETQYF

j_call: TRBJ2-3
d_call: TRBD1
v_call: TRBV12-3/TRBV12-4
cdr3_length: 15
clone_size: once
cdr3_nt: TGTGCCAGCAGCGGGACTGGGACAGGGACAGATACGCAGTATTTT
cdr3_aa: CASSGTGTGTDTQYF

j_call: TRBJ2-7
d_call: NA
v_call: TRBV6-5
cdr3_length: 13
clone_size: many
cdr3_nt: TGTGCCAGCAGTTTTACAGGTCCCCACGAGCAGTACTTC
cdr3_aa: CASSFTGPHEQYF

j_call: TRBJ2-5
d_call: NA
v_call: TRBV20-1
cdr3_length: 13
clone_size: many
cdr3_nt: TGCAGTGCTAGTCACAGGGCGGGAGAGACCCAGTACTTC
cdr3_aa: CSASHRAGETQYF

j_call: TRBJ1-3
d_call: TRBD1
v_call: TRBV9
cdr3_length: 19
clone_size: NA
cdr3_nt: TGTGCCAGCAGCGCATCACCGGGACAGGGGGCGACTGGCTTAAACACCATATATTTT
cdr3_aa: CASSASPGQGATGLNTIYF

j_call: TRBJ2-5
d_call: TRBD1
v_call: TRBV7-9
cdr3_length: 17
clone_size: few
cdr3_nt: TGTGCCAGCAGCTTGGGAACGACAGGGGGCGCGGGAGAGACCCAGTACTTC
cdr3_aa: CASSLGTTGGAGETQYF

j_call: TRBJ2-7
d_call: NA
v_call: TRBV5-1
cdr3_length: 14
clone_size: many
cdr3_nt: TGCGCCAGCAGCTTGGAAGGGAACTCCTACGAGCAGTACTTC
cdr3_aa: CASSLEGNSYEQYF

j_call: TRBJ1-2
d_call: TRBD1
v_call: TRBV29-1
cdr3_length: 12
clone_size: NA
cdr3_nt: TGCAGCGCCGGACAGGGTCTTTTGGGGTACACCTTC
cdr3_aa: CSAGQGLLGYTF

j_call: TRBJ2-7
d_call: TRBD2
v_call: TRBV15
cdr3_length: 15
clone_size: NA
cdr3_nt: TGTGCCGCCAGCAGTCTTAGCGGGAGCTCCTACGAGCAGTACTTC
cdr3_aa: CAASSLSGSSYEQYF

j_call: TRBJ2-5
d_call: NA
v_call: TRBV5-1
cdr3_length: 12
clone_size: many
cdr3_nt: TGCGCCAGCAGGGCAGAGGGAGAGACCCAGTACTTC
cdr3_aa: CASRAEGETQYF

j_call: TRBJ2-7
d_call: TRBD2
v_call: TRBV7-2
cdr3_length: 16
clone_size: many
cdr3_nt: TGTGCCAGCAGCTACTCGACTAGCGCCTCCGTACGCGAGCAGTACTTC
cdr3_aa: CASSYSTSASVREQYF

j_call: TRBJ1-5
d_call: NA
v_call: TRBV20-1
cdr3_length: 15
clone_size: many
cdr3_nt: TGCAGTGCTAGTGGTGGGGGAATGGGCAATCAGCCCCAGCATTTT
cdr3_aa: CSASGGGMGNQPQHF

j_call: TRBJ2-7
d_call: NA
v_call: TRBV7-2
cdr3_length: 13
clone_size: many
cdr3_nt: TGTGCCAGCAGCTTAGGGGGCTGGGGCGAGCAGTACTTC
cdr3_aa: CASSLGGWGEQYF

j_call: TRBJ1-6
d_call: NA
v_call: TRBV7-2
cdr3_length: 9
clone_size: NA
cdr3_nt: TGTGCCAGCAGCTTCCCCCTCCACTTT
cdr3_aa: CASSFPLHF

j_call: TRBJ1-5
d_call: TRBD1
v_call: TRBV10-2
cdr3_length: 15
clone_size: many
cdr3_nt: TGCGCCAGCAGTCCGGGACAGGGCGGAGATCAGCCCCAGCATTTT
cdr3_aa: CASSPGQGGDQPQHF

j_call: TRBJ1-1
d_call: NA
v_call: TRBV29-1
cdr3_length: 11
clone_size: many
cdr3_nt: TGCAGCCTCAGGGCGGACACTGAAGCTTTCTTT
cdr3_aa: CSLRADTEAFF

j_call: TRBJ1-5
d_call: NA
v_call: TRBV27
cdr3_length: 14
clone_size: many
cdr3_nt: TGTGCCAGCAGTATTGGGTCGAGCAATCAGCCCCAGCATTTT
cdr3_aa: CASSIGSSNQPQHF

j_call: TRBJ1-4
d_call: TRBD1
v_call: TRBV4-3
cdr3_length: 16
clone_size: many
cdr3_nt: TGCGCCAGCAGCCAAGATCGGAACAGGGGGTGGGAAAAACTGTTTTTT
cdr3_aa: CASSQDRNRGWEKLFF

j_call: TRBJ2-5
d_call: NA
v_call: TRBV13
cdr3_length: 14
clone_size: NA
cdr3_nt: TGTGCCAGCAGCCTGCGTGGGTCCTCGAAGACCCAGTACTTC
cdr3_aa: CASSLRGSSKTQYF

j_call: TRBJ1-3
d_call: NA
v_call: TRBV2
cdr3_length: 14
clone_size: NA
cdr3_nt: TGTGCCAGCAACGCCAACTATGGCTTAAACACCATATATTTT
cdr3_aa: CASNANYGLNTIYF

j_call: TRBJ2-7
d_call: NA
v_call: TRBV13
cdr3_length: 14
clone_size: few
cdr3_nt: TGTGCCAGCAGTTTAAACCCGGGTACCTACGAGCAGTACTTC
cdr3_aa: CASSLNPGTYEQYF

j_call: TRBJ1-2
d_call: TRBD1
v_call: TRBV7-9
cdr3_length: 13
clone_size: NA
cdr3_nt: TGTGCCTGGAGTCATAGGGGGACAGGGGGCTACACCTTC
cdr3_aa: CAWSHRGTGGYTF

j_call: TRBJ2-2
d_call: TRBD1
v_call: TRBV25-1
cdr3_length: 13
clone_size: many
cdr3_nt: TGTGCCAGCAGAGCAGGGGGCACCGGGGAGCTGTTTTTT
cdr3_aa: CASRAGGTGELFF

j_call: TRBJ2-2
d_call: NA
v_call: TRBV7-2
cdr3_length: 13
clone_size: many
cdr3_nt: TGTGCCAGCAGCTTAGTTGGTGGCGGGGAGCTGTTTTTT
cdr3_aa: CASSLVGGGELFF

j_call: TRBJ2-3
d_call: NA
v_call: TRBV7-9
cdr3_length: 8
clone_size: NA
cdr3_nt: TGTGCCAGCAGCTTAGACGATTTT
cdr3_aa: CASSLDDF

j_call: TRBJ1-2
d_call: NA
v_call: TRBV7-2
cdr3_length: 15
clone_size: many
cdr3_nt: TGTGCCAGCAGCTTAGCTCTGACAACTACCTCGGGCTACACCTTC
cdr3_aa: CASSLALTTTSGYTF

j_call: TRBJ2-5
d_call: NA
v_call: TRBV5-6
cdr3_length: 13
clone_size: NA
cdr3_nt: TGTGCCTGGAAGTGGGGCGGTGGGGAGACCCAGTACTTC
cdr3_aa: CAWKWGGGETQYF

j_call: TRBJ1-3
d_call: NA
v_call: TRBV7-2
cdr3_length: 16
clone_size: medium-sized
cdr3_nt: TGTGCCAGCAGCTTAGAGGGGACGGGCTCTGGAAACACCATATATTTT
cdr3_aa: CASSLEGTGSGNTIYF

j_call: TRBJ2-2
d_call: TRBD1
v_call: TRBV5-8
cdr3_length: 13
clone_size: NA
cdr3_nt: TGCGCCAGCAGACCGGGGACAGGGAGGGAGCTGTTTTTT
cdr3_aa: CASRPGTGRELFF

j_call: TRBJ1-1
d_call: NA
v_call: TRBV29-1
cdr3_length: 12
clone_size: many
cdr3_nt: TGCAGCGTTGAAGGGGACATGGCTGAAGCTTTCTTT
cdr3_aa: CSVEGDMAEAFF

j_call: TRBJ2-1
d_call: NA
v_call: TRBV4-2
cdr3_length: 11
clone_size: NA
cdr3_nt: TGTGCCAGCAGCCAAGGCAATGAGCAGCTCTTC
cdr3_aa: CASSQGNEQLF

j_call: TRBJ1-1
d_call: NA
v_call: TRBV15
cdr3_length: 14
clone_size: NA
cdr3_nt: TGTGCCGCCAGCAGCCTACAGGGGAACACTGAAGCTTTCTTT
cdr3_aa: CAASSLQGNTEAFF

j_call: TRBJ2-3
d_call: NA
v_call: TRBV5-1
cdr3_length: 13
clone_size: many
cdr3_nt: TGCGCCAGCAGCTTGAGGGACACAGATACGCAGTATTTT
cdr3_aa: CASSLRDTDTQYF

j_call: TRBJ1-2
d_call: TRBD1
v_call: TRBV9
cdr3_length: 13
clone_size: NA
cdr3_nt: TGTGCCAGCAGCGCGGGACAGCTAGATGGCTACACCTTC
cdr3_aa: CASSAGQLDGYTF

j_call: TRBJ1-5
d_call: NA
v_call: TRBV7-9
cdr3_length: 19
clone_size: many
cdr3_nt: TGTGCCAGCAGTCTCTTACCGGGAGCCCGGGGGGGAAGCAATCAGCCCCAGCATTTT
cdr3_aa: CASSLLPGARGGSNQPQHF

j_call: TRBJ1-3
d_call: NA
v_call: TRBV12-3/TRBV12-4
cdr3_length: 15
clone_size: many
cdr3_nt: TGTGCCAGCAGACCCAGGAGTTCATCTGGAAACACCATATATTTT
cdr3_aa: CASRPRSSSGNTIYF

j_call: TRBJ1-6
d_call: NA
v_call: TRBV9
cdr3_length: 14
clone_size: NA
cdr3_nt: TGTGCCAGCAGCGCGAGGGGGATGGGTTCACCCCTCCACTTT
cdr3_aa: CASSARGMGSPLHF

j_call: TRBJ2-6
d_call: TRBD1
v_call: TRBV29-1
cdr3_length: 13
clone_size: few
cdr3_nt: TGCAGCGTTACCGGGACAGGGGCCTACGTCCTGACTTTC
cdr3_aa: CSVTGTGAYVLTF

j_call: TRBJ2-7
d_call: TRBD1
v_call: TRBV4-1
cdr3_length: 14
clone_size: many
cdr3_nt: TGCGCCAGCAGCCGCGACAGGGGATACTACGAGCAGTACTTC
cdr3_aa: CASSRDRGYYEQYF

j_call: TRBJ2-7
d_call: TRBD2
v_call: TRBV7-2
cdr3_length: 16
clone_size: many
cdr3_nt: TGTGCCAGCAGTTCTCTCCCGCGTAGCGGGCTCTACGAGCAGTACTTC
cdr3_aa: CASSSLPRSGLYEQYF

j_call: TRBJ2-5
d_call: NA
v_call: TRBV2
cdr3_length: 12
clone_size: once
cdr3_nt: TGTGCCAGCAGTGTCTCTGCAGAGACCCAGTACTTC
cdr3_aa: CASSVSAETQYF

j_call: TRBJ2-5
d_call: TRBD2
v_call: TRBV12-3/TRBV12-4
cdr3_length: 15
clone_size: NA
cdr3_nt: TGTGCCAGCAGTCCAGGGGGACTAGCGGCAAGGACCCAGTACTTC
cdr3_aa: CASSPGGLAARTQYF

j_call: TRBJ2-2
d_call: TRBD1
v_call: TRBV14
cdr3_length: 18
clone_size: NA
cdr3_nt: TGTGCCAGCAGCCATTCCGGGACAGGCGTAACGAACACCGGGGAGCTGTTTTTT
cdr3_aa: CASSHSGTGVTNTGELFF

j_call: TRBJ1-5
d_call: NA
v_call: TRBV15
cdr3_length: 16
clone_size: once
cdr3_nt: TGTGCCACCAGCAGGACGAAGTCGGGGGCGAGTCAGCCCCAGCATTTT
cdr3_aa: CATSRTKSGASQPQHF

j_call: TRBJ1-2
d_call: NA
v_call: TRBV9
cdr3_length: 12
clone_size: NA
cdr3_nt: TGTGCCAGCGCCAGGGGAGCAGGGGGCTACACCTTC
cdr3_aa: CASARGAGGYTF

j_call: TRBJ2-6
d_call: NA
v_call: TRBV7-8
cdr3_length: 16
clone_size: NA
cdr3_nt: TGTGCCAGCAGCTTAGTGGCAGGGACTGGGGCCAACGTCCTGACTTTC
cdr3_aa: CASSLVAGTGANVLTF

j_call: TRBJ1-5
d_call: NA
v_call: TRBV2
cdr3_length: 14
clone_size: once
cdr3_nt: TGTGCCAGCGGTGACAGGACGCCGAACCAGCCCCAGCATTTT
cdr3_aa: CASGDRTPNQPQHF

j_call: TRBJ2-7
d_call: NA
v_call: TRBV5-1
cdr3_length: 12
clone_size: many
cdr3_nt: TGCGCCAGCAGCTTAAGCCACTACGAGCAGTACTTC
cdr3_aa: CASSLSHYEQYF

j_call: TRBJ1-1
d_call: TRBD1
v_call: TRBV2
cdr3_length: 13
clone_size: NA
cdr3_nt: TGTGCCAGCAGCACAGGACAGGGGGCGGAAGCTTTCTTT
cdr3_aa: CASSTGQGAEAFF

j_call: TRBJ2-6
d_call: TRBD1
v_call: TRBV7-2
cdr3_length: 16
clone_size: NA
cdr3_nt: TGTGCCAGCACCCCGGGACAGCGCTGGGGGGCCAACGTCCTGACTTTC
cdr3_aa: CASTPGQRWGANVLTF

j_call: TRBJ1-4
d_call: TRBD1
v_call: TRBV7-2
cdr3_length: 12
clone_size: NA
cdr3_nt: TGTGCCAGCATCAGGGGGGGCAGTAAATTGTTTTTT
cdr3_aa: CASIRGGSKLFF

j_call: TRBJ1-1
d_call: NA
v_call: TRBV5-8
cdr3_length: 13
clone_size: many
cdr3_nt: TGTGCCAGCAGCTTGTCTCAGAACACTGAAGCTTTCTTT
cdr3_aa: CASSLSQNTEAFF

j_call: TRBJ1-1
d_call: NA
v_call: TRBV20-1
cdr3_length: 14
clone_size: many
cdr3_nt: TGCAGTGCTAGAGATTTGCGGCGGGGGCCTGAAGCTTTCTTT
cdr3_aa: CSARDLRRGPEAFF

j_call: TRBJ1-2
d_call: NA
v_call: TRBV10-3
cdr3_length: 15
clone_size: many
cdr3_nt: TGTGCCATCAGTGAGTCCGGGGGCAGCGGGGATGGCTACACCTTC
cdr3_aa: CAISESGGSGDGYTF

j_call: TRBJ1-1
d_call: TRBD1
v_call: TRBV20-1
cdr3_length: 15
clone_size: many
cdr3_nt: TGCAGTGCTACGCCACAGGGGATCTTGAACACTGAAGCTTTCTTT
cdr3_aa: CSATPQGILNTEAFF

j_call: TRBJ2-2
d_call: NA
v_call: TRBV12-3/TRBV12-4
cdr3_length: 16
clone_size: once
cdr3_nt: TGTGCCAGCAGTTTAGCGGGGGGAACGAACACCGGGGAGCTGTTTTTT
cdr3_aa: CASSLAGGTNTGELFF